The clone carrying this T cell receptor beta chain occurred once. Repertoires were generated with immunoSEQ multiplex PCR, while TCRdb's copy carries only in-frame clones and drops some. The sample consists of approximately 99,000 clones, approximately 80% of them appearing once. The sample is drawn from a study of control samples from healthy donors and cancer patients. Germline assignment: CDR1 MNHNY and CDR2 SVGAGI (reference sequence). The CDR3 covers 15 residues. V was clipped by 2 bases and J by 4 bases; unmatched bases: 5. The clonotype was recovered from a man younger than 35 in good health. Sequenced material: blood. The genes are TRBV6-6 and TRBJ2-1; 7 bases match TRBD1. The CDR3 coding sequence is TGTGCCAGCAGTTACCTGGGACAGCCTTACAATGAGCAGTTCTTC. As protein: CASSYLGQPYNEQFF.